This is a list of T cell receptor beta chains from one sample in a study of T cells after yellow fever vaccination. TCRdb passed the 5' RACE reads through MiXCR, listing each CDR3 protein once. The sample lists 360,000 or so distinct CDR3 sequences, 9.5% to 13% occurring once. The sample here was PBMCs, taken on the day of the first yellow fever vaccination. The source of these receptors is a man between 18 and 35 years old who received the YFV17D yellow fever vaccine. The CDR3 runs from the conserved cysteine through the conserved F or W. The order of the fields is clone size, V gene, J gene, D gene, CDR3 protein. A D gene is named only where the DNA matches it firmly. Rows give clone size only sometimes, using once, few, many, or a class for an expanded clone.

>.|TRBV5-4|TRBJ1-3|.
CASSKDPGNTIYF
>few|TRBV19|TRBJ1-2|.
CASSMSAGSGGYTF
>few|TRBV12-3/TRBV12-4|TRBJ1-2|.
CASRGPARDGYTF
>few|TRBV27|TRBJ1-1|.
CASGQTEAFF
>.|TRBV6-1|TRBJ2-7|TRBD2
CASRPGLAGAYEQYF
>.|TRBV6-5|TRBJ2-2|TRBD2
CASSYSGGAIVGELFF
>.|TRBV29-1|TRBJ1-1|.
CSVSGGRWNTEAFF
>few|TRBV7-9|TRBJ2-7|.
CASSLESAGRYTYEQYF
>few|TRBV12-3/TRBV12-4|TRBJ2-3|TRBD2
CASLDAGGKADTQYF
>few|TRBV3-1|TRBJ1-1|.
CASSPGGRGNTEAFF
>.|TRBV2|TRBJ1-6|.
CASTGAGAEYSPLHF
>few|TRBV19|TRBJ1-5|TRBD1
CAISDRGNSNQPQHF
>few|TRBV27|TRBJ2-2|.
CASRGFRYTGELFF
>.|TRBV4-2|TRBJ2-7|.
CASSQDSSTYEQYF
>few|TRBV9|TRBJ2-1|.
CASSVNVVGEQFF
>.|TRBV24-1|TRBJ2-1|TRBD1
CATSDPGQGENEQFF
>.|TRBV2|TRBJ2-3|TRBD2
CASTAGLAGTDTQYF
>few|TRBV12-3/TRBV12-4|TRBJ2-1|.
CASSLAPRNNEQFF
>.|TRBV20-1|TRBJ2-1|TRBD1
CSARGLQGAYNEQFF
>few|TRBV12-3/TRBV12-4|TRBJ1-4|.
CASTVGEKLFF
>few|TRBV10-3|TRBJ2-5|.
CAISEGSVQETQYF
>few|TRBV9|TRBJ2-1|TRBD2
CASSVDSLAGDEQFF
>few|TRBV5-1|TRBJ1-6|.
CASSLIQGSPLHF
>.|TRBV7-9|TRBJ1-1|.
CASSLAYFAEAFF
>many|TRBV7-2|TRBJ2-5|TRBD2
CASSLAGGETQYF
>.|TRBV20-1|TRBJ2-2|TRBD1
CSASPGTGYHTGELFF
>.|TRBV11-1|TRBJ2-1|.
CASSLVGRNEQFF
>.|TRBV19|TRBJ2-7|.
CASSAGRGYEQYF
>.|TRBV9|TRBJ2-3|.
CASSVGRGVTDTQYF
>.|TRBV5-4|TRBJ2-3|TRBD2
CASSLTGRHTQYF
>.|TRBV7-8|TRBJ1-2|TRBD1
CASSLPGTGVLDYGYTF
>many|TRBV4-3|TRBJ2-2|.
CASSQDLEFSGELFF
>many|TRBV5-1|TRBJ2-7|TRBD1
CASSRGTGEAYEQYF
>many|TRBV5-1|TRBJ2-1|TRBD2
CASSFSGGSYNEQFF
>few|TRBV4-3|TRBJ2-1|TRBD2
CASSQGLAYNEQFF
>few|TRBV11-2|TRBJ2-2|.
CASSLGYQNTGELFF
>.|TRBV7-2|TRBJ2-7|TRBD1
CASSLGGTGTYEQYF
>.|TRBV9|TRBJ2-1|.
CASSVSPHNEQFF
>few|TRBV5-1|TRBJ1-2|TRBD1
CASSLGPGQGTGYTF
>.|TRBV7-6|TRBJ2-3|.
CASSFPQGRFEDTQYF
>few|TRBV4-3|TRBJ2-1|.
CASSQGAESPYNEQFF
>few|TRBV25-1|TRBJ1-1|.
CASSEYGGAQGYTEAFF
>few|TRBV7-9|TRBJ2-7|.
CASSLGGSSSEQYF